A selection of T cell receptor beta chains follows, all from one sample in a study of blood T cell repertoires in COVID-19. Profiled with immunoSEQ multiplex PCR; TCRdb holds only in-frame clones, not every one. The sample includes about 90,000 clones, more than 75% of them seen just once. Material: peripheral blood. The receptors stem from a human donor in a cohort sampled during active COVID-19. The CDR3 runs from the conserved cysteine through the conserved F or W. A D gene is named only where the DNA matches it firmly. Not every row has a clone size; where given, it reads once, few, many or a size class.

TRBJ1-1,.,TRBV19,.,CASSIRIQGREAFF,TGTGCCAGTAGTATAAGGATCCAGGGGCGTGAAGCTTTCTTT
TRBJ2-2,.,TRBV11-2,.,CASSSLTGNTGELFF,TGTGCCAGCAGCTCACTAACAGGGAACACCGGGGAGCTGTTTTTT
TRBJ2-5,.,TRBV7-3,.,CASSSRTEETQYF,TGTGCCAGCAGCTCGAGGACAGAAGAGACCCAGTACTTC
TRBJ1-5,.,TRBV7-2,.,CASSTGSHNQPQHF,TGTGCCAGCAGTACAGGTTCACACAATCAGCCCCAGCATTTT
TRBJ1-2,.,TRBV7-3,TRBD1,CASSPDRAQDYTF,TGTGCCAGCAGCCCTGACAGGGCGCAAGACTACACCTTC
TRBJ1-4,.,TRBV28,.,CASSPIIGQPEKLFF,TGTGCCAGCAGTCCCATCATAGGACAGCCTGAAAAACTGTTTTTT
TRBJ2-5,.,TRBV9,TRBD2,CASSVGLAGGETQYF,TGTGCCAGCAGCGTTGGACTAGCGGGGGGAGAGACCCAGTACTTC
TRBJ1-4,few,TRBV9,.,CASSPQGLGDEKLFF,TGTGCCAGCAGCCCACAGGGTCTTGGGGATGAAAAACTGTTTTTT
TRBJ2-1,.,TRBV6-2/TRBV6-3,TRBD2,CASSYTLLRGGAFNEQFF,TGTGCCAGCAGTTACACACTTCTACGGGGGGGGGCCTTCAATGAGCAGTTCTTC
TRBJ1-2,.,TRBV27,.,CASSITVNYGYTF,TGTGCCAGCAGTATTACGGTTAACTATGGCTACACCTTC
TRBJ2-7,.,TRBV7-9,TRBD2,CASSFSERGTYEQYF,TGTGCCAGCAGCTTTTCGGAGCGGGGGACCTACGAGCAGTACTTC
TRBJ2-7,.,TRBV4-1,TRBD1,CASSHGQGLYEQYF,TGCGCCAGCAGCCATGGACAGGGTCTCTACGAGCAGTACTTC
TRBJ2-7,.,TRBV12-3/TRBV12-4,.,CASSLQDWKLNF,TGTGCCAGCAGTCTTCAGGATTGGAAATTAAACTTC
TRBJ2-5,.,TRBV5-6,.,CASSRDTTETQYF,TGTGCCAGCAGCAGGGACACGACCGAGACCCAGTACTTC
TRBJ1-2,few,TRBV4-1,TRBD1,CASSPYMETGYGYTF,TGCGCCAGCAGCCCCTACATGGAGACAGGGTACGGCTACACCTTC
TRBJ2-1,.,TRBV6-2/TRBV6-3,TRBD2,CASSGLAGGPEQFF,TGTGCCAGCAGCGGACTAGCGGGGGGGCCCGAGCAGTTCTTC
TRBJ1-2,few,TRBV12-3/TRBV12-4,.,CASRDPGAGYTF,TGTGCCAGCAGGGACCCGGGAGCTGGCTACACCTTC
TRBJ2-7,.,TRBV28,.,CASPPGQGITYEQYF,TGTGCCAGCCCACCCGGGCAGGGTATCACCTACGAGCAGTACTTC
TRBJ2-6,.,TRBV5-1,TRBD1,CASSPGQGRGANVLTF,TGCGCCAGCAGCCCCGGACAGGGGAGAGGGGCCAACGTCCTGACTTTC
TRBJ1-1,.,TRBV5-1,.,CASSFLGRVNTEAFF,TGCGCCAGCAGCTTCCTCGGGAGGGTGAACACTGAAGCTTTCTTT
TRBJ1-5,.,TRBV20-1,.,CSASPGVNQPQHF,TGCAGTGCTAGTCCTGGAGTCAATCAGCCCCAGCATTTT
TRBJ1-4,.,TRBV10-3,.,CAITDGSNEKLFF,TGTGCCATCACCGACGGGAGTAATGAAAAACTGTTTTTT
TRBJ2-3,.,TRBV5-1,TRBD1,CASSFPGQGDLTQYF,TGCGCCAGCAGCTTTCCGGGACAGGGGGATTTGACGCAGTATTTT
TRBJ1-5,.,TRBV11-2,.,CASSLGVLREGHNQPQHF,TGTGCCAGCAGCTTAGGAGTATTGAGGGAGGGGCACAATCAGCCCCAGCATTTT
TRBJ2-2,.,TRBV2,.,CASRGGVPTGELFF,TGTGCCAGCAGGGGGGGAGTACCCACCGGGGAGCTGTTTTTT
TRBJ2-5,.,TRBV4-1,.,CASSEVRISAGETQYF,TGCGCCAGCAGCGAGGTCCGAATTAGCGCAGGAGAGACCCAGTACTTC
TRBJ1-1,.,TRBV3-1/TRBV3-2,TRBD1,CASVSGGARAEAFF,TGTGCCAGTGTATCAGGGGGAGCTCGCGCTGAAGCTTTCTTT
TRBJ1-5,.,TRBV4-1,TRBD1,CASSLTGGNQPQHF,TGCGCCAGCAGCCTCACAGGGGGGAATCAGCCCCAGCATTTT
TRBJ2-2,.,TRBV11-2,.,CASSPDRFLLGELFF,TGTGCCAGCAGCCCCGACAGGTTTCTCCTCGGGGAGCTGTTTTTT
TRBJ1-1,.,TRBV7-9,TRBD1,CASSPRQGSSNTEAFF,TGTGCCAGCAGCCCTAGACAGGGGAGTTCGAACACTGAAGCTTTCTTT
TRBJ1-2,.,TRBV19,TRBD1,CASSIGTGYGYTF,TGTGCCAGTAGTATCGGGACAGGGTATGGCTACACCTTC
TRBJ2-7,few,TRBV10-1,.,CASSEGGRDEQYF,TGCGCCAGCAGTGAGGGGGGCCGGGACGAGCAGTACTTC
TRBJ2-5,.,TRBV7-3,.,CASSFWGRQTQYF,TGTGCCAGCAGCTTCTGGGGGCGACAGACCCAGTACTTC
TRBJ2-2,.,TRBV6-4,TRBD1,CASSDSDRDTGELFF,TGTGCCAGCAGTGACTCGGACAGGGACACCGGGGAGCTGTTTTTT
TRBJ1-5,.,TRBV27,TRBD1,CASRRDRTHQPQHF,TGTGCCAGCAGAAGGGACAGGACTCATCAGCCCCAGCATTTT
TRBJ2-7,.,TRBV9,.,CASSEGVGPTYEQYF,TGTGCCAGCAGCGAGGGGGTAGGACCTACCTACGAGCAGTACTTC
TRBJ2-5,.,TRBV5-1,TRBD2,CASSLGLAGQETQYF,TGCGCCAGCAGCTTGGGCCTAGCGGGCCAAGAGACCCAGTACTTC
TRBJ1-5,.,TRBV28,.,CASSLRFQPQHF,TGTGCCAGCAGTTTACGTTTTCAGCCCCAGCATTTT
TRBJ1-2,.,TRBV10-3,.,CAISALQLLGYTF,TGTGCCATCAGTGCCCTACAGCTCCTTGGCTACACCTTC